This TCR beta chain was identified in a study of blood T cell repertoires in COVID-19. Per the original data handling: Reference gene primers were amplified, and this amplification served to estimate nucleated cell counts. Repertoires were generated with immunoSEQ multiplex PCR, while TCRdb's copy carries only in-frame clones and drops some. From that table come the V and J calls and clone size; the DNA was used to work out D and trimming. The profile covers roughly 200,000 clones, with roughly 90% appearing a single time and around 3.7% taken by the ten largest. The germline gives CDR1 SGDLS, CDR2 YYNGEE. The trim removed 2 bases at V and 2 bases at J, leaving 2 bases unmatched. The CDR3 spans 16 residues.

This TCR derives from a woman aged 25-40 years with acute COVID-19. The sample was PBMCs or T cells enriched from blood (not recorded which). The rearrangement joins TRBV9 to TRBJ2-1; 12 bases match TRBD2. For the CDR3, the DNA is TGTGCCAGCAGCGTTCCTAGCGGGGGGGCCTACAATGAGCAGTTCTTC. Its translation is CASSVPSGGAYNEQFF.